This paragraph covers one T cell receptor beta chain sequence. These data belong to a study of blood T cell repertoires in COVID-19. Data came from immunoSEQ multiplex PCR; TCRdb stores just in-frame clones and leaves some out. The data contain under 300,000 clones, 86% of them seen just once; the ten biggest clones take up around 5.9%. V shed 10 bases, J shed 1 base, and the junction held 14 bases outside the gene matches. The CDR3 loop spans 18 amino acids. Per the germline V gene, CDR1 is ENHRY and CDR2 is SYGVKD. This sequence joins TRBV10-3 and TRBJ2-4, with 12 bases matching TRBD1. The specimen was peripheral blood. The TCR comes from a man aged 55 to 69 with acute or convalescent COVID-19. CDR3 coding DNA: TGTGCCACAAGACTGGGACAGGGGGCGGATTTGGCCAAAAACATTCAGTACTTC. This codes for CATRLGQGADLAKNIQYF.